The 13 T cell receptor beta chains below were found in one sample sequenced in a study of blood T cells in healthy people across ages. A second PCR of roughly 7 to 11 cycles used a sample-barcoded 5' primer and a J-beta primer mix. A single record per CDR3 protein comes from TCRdb applying MiXCR to the 5' RACE reads. Of over 950,000 distinct CDR3 sequences listed, around 54% are singletons. The sequencing sample was made of blood. Receptors were obtained from a woman in her sixties in good health.

This clonotype showed up just a few times. The V gene is TRBV24-1, the J gene TRBJ2-3; D remains ambiguous. The CDR3 sequence is 14 residues long. V was shortened by 2 bases and J by 8 bases, with 13 bases between the two germline ends. Germline CDR1 and CDR2: KGHDR and SFDVKD. The CDR3 loop is CATSDWPAGGTQYF. In DNA form, the CDR3 reads TGTGCCACCAGTGATTGGCCTGCTGGCGGTACGCAGTATTTT.

This clonotype was found a few times. The chain couples TRBV7-8 to TRBJ1-6; D not resolved. The V and J ends lost 1 base and 4 bases respectively, with 5 bases between them. Germline values: CDR1 SGHVS, CDR2 FQNEAQ. The CDR3 has 14 amino acids. The CDR3 here is CASSLVSYNSPLHF. CDR3 coding DNA: TGTGCCAGCAGCTTAGTATCGTATAATTCACCCCTCCACTTT.

V gene TRBV5-1 combines with J gene TRBJ2-5; D is perhaps TRBD2 (5 bases). Germline-derived CDR1 and CDR2 are SGHRS and YFSETQ. CDR3 length equals 14 residues. V lost 0 bases to trimming and J lost 2 bases, with 8 bases between them. CDR3 bases: TGCGCCAGCAGCTTGGTCCTAGCACAAGAGACCCAGTACTTC. It translates to CASSLVLAQETQYF.

The chain uses TRBV5-1 and TRBJ1-2; D unresolved. V lost 3 bases and J lost 4, with 19 bases in between. The CDR3 loop spans 16 amino acids. Germline loops: CDR1 SGHRS, CDR2 YFSETQ. CDR3 DNA: TGCGCCAGCAGCTCAGGAAACACGGGCACTCCCTATGGCTACACCTTC. Translating it yields CASSSGNTGTPYGYTF. Variable domain in full (rest from reference TRBV5-1 and TRBJ1-2): KAGVTQTPRYLIKTRGQQVTLSCSPISGHRSVSWYQQTPGQGLQFLFEYFSETQRNKGNFPGRFSGRQFSNSRSEMNVSTLELGDSALYLCASSSGNTGTPYGYTFGSGTRLTVV.

V gene TRBV10-3 combines with J gene TRBJ1-2, with a tentative D call TRBD1 (6 bases). V lost 2 bases and J 12 bases, leaving 13 bases between the germline ends. CDR1 and CDR2 from the germline V gene are ENHRY and SYGVKD. The CDR3 is made up of 12 amino acids. The CDR3 coding sequence is TGTGCCATCAGTGAGCCTTTCAGGGGCCACACCTTC. Translation gives CAISEPFRGHTF.

On this clonotype: Mismatch with germline at one junction end may stem from a read error. The J gene is TRBJ2-3, the V gene TRBV27; TRBD2 aligns across 7 bases. Germline V gene sequence: CDR1 MNHEY, CDR2 SMNVEV (reference sequence). The CDR3 covers 18 residues. The CDR3 spells CASSHRLAARTDTETQYF. The DNA for the CDR3 is TGTGCCAGCAGTCATAGACTAGCCGCGCGAACTGACACAGAGACGCAGTATTTT.

V and J are TRBV7-9 and TRBJ2-5; no firm D call. The V and J ends lost 2 bases and 5 bases respectively, with 18 bases between them. CDR1 and CDR2 from the germline V gene are SEHNR and FQNEAQ (reference sequence). The CDR3 consists of 16 residues. The CDR3 DNA sequence: TGTGCCAGCAGCTTAACCCTATCCGGGTTTCTGGAGACCCAGTACTTC. Encoded protein: CASSLTLSGFLETQYF.

The rearrangement joins TRBV7-9 to TRBJ2-1, with a weak D call TRBD1 (6 bases). V gave up 1 base and J gave up 2 bases, with 18 bases separating them. The CDR3 has 18 amino acids. Germline assignment: CDR1 SEHNR and CDR2 FQNEAQ (reference sequence). The CDR3 loop reads CASSLGALIKGAYNEQFF. The CDR3, as DNA: TGTGCCAGCAGCTTAGGCGCGCTGATCAAGGGGGCCTACAATGAGCAGTTCTTC.

The chain is built from TRBV5-6 and TRBJ2-5; 9 nucleotides align to TRBD2. Germline CDR1 SGHDT, CDR2 YYEEEE. The CDR3 runs to 17 residues. V was clipped by 4 bases and J by 2 bases; unmatched bases: 12. The CDR3 sequence is CASSPRTGTSYQETQYF. The DNA of the CDR3 is TGTGCCAGCAGCCCCCGTACCGGGACTAGCTATCAAGAGACCCAGTACTTC.

The sample holds a few counts of this clonotype. The rearrangement uses TRBV4-1 and TRBJ2-7, with 9 bases identical to TRBD2. Germline V gives CDR1 MGHRA, CDR2 YSYEKL. CDR3 length: 16 residues. The V gene end was trimmed by 0 bases and the J gene end by 1 base; junction bases not matched to a gene: 4. The CDR3 loop reads CASSQDTSGFSYEQYF. CDR3 nucleotide sequence: TGCGCCAGCAGCCAAGATACTAGCGGGTTTTCCTACGAGCAGTACTTC.

The genes are TRBV9 and TRBJ2-3; D uncertain. Germline assignment: CDR1 SGDLS and CDR2 YYNGEE. This CDR3 is built from 14 residues. The V gene lost 2 bases and the J gene lost 2 bases, with 9 bases spanning the gap. The CDR3 protein is CASSVRRTTDTQYF. DNA of the CDR3: TGTGCCAGCAGCGTGCGGAGAACCACAGATACGCAGTATTTT.

This sequence joins TRBV3-1 and TRBJ1-2; the D is unclear. The germline V gene has CDR1 LGHDT and CDR2 YNNKEL (reference sequence). V lost 4 bases and J lost 0, with 12 bases in between. The CDR3 runs to 15 residues. The CDR3, as DNA: TGTGCCAGCAGCCCAGACATAAACGCTAACTATGGCTACACCTTC. Protein: CASSPDINANYGYTF.

This CDR3 reads CASSGVAGTSGLYEQYF. The CDR3 nucleotides are TGTGCCAGCAGTGGGGTCGCGGGGACTAGCGGGTTGTACGAGCAGTACTTC. V is TRBV6-1 and J is TRBJ2-7; 12 bases match TRBD2. With 4 bases clipped from V and 4 bases from J, the junction kept 11 bases outside the gene matches. The CDR3 consists of 17 residues. CDR1 and CDR2 (germline): MNHNS, SASEGT.